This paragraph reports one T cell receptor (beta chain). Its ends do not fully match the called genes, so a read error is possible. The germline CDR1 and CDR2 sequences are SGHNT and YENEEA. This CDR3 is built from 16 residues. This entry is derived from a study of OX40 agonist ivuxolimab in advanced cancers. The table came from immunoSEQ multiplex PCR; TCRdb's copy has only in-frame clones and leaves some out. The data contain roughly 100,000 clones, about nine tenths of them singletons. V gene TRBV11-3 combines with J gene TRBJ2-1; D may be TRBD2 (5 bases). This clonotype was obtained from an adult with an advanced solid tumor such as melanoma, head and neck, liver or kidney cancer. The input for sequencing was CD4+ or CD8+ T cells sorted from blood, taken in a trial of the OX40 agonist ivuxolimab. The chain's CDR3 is CASSLRPGSPYNEQFF. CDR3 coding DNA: TGTGCCAGCAGCCTCCGCCCGGGGTCCCCCTATAATGAGCAGTTCTTC.